This T cell receptor (beta chain) emerged from a study of blood T cell repertoires in COVID-19 (dated by TCRdb to 2018 to 2020). Notes on the research overall: Collaborator samples came from the United States, Italy and Spain and covered acute and convalescent phases of COVID-19. The material from the prospective study consisted of cDNA or gDNA derived from T cells, B-cell-depleted T cells, or PBMCs. The dataset comprised deeply sampled blood TCRbeta repertoires from subjects exposed to, actively infected with, or recovered from COVID-19. The repertoires were released in a freely available public database meant as a resource for research on the immune response to SARS-CoV-2. Samples came from the ongoing ImmuneRACE study (first 160 participants) plus 1,254 subjects from 6 global collaborators. Nearly every sample came with metadata listing a de-identified subject ID, COVID-19 status, age in years and sex. HLA class I and class II types, where available, came from metadata supplied by the sample provider rather than from assay-based typing. General findings and caveats noted by the study authors: Clinical and demographic metadata were provided uncurated, with the amount varying by source and participant.

Whole blood was collected in K2EDTA tubes by collaborating institutions according to the institutions' own protocols. For TCRbeta analysis, collaborators shipped samples in one of three forms: frozen whole blood, isolated PBMCs, or DNA extracted from either of those sample types. For this clone: Its antigen is not yet known. No much larger clonotype is one base removed from it; base qualities were not supplied.

The immunoSEQ Assay, a bias-controlled multiplex PCR, was used to amplify TCRbeta CDR3 regions from genomic DNA. The authors' pipeline ran thus. Within the assay, amplification of reference gene primers was used to estimate how many nucleated cells each sample contained. To quantify the absolute abundance of each unique TCRbeta CDR3 rearrangement, sequence reads were collapsed and filtered. For each sample, productive Simpson clonality was calculated by taking the square root of Simpson's diversity index across productive rearrangements. In TCRdb, the immuneACCESS table is reduced to in-frame sequences with V and J assigned. These tables do not hold every clone; where another copy was compared, an unresolved V gene accounts for under half, and the others remain unexplained. V, J and clone size were drawn from that table, and D and trimming were deduced from the DNA. This sample has some 60,000 clones in its table, and around 81% of those were observed once. The ten largest clones add up to more than 7% of the sample.

The junction carries 11 bases between V and J, which are trimmed by 6 bases and 2 bases respectively. CDR1 and CDR2 (ENHRY, SYGVKD) derive from the germline V gene. The CDR3 covers 14 residues, taking in both the cysteine and the phenylalanine. CDR3 DNA is the only sequence kept; it has 42 bases, read in frame from the first base. The sequenced sample was peripheral blood. The sequence derives from a man in his 60s with acute or convalescent COVID-19. The rearrangement combines TRBV10-3 with TRBJ2-1; TRBD1 is possibly the D segment (6 matching bases). The CDR3 protein sequence reads: CAISPDRTYNEQFF. The DNA reads as follows: TGTGCCATCAGCCCGGACAGAACCTACAATGAGCAGTTCTTC.